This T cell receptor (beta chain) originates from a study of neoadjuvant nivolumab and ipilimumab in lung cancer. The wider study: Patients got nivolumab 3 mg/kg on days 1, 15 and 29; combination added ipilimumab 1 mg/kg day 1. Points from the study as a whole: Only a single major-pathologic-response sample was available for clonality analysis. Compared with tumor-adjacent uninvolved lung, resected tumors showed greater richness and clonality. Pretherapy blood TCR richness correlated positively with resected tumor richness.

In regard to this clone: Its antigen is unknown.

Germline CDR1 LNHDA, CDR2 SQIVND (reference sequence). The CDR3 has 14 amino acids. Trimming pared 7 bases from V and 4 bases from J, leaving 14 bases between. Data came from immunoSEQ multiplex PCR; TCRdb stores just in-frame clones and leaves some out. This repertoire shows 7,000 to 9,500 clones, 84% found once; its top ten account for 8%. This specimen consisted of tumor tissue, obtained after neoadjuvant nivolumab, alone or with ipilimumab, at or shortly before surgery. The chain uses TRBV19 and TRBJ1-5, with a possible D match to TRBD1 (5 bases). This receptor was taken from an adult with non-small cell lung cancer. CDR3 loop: CASNRAGINQPQHF. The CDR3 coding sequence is TGTGCCAGTAACCGGGCAGGGATTAATCAGCCCCAGCATTTT.